One and the same sample provided the 28 T cell receptor beta chains below, sequenced in a study of blood T cells in healthy people across ages. A J-beta primer mix and a sample-barcoded 5' primer were used in a second PCR of about 7 to 11 cycles. TCRdb processed the 5' RACE reads anew with MiXCR; each CDR3 protein has one entry. This sample has around 1,500,000 distinct CDR3 sequences, with under 30% found just once. Sequencing was performed on blood. These receptors were collected from a woman in her twenties or thirties in good health.

With respect to this clonotype: A junction boundary mismatches the germline segment, possibly from a read error. The J gene is TRBJ2-5, the V gene TRBV5-4, with D possibly being TRBD2 (5 bases). In germline, CDR1 is SGHNT, CDR2 YYREEE (reference sequence). The CDR3 totals 16 residues. In DNA form, the CDR3 reads TGTGCCGGCAGCAAAGAGCCTAGCTCCTACCAAGAGACCCAGTACTTC. Its protein is CAGSKEPSSYQETQYF. Based on the CDR3 plus reference TRBV5-4 and TRBJ2-5, the full variable domain is ETGVTQSPTHLIKTRGQQVTLRCSSQSGHNTVSWYQQALGQGPQFIFQYYREEENGRGNFPPRFSGLQFPNYSSELNVNALELDDSALYLCAGSKEPSSYQETQYFGPGTRLLVL.

This clonotype was detected only a few times. The chain uses TRBV7-2 and TRBJ2-3, with 14 bases matching TRBD2. The ends lost 1 base at V and 2 bases at J; junction bases unmatched: 11. CDR3 length: 20 amino acids. From germline, CDR1 is SGHTA and CDR2 FQGNSA. The CDR3 nucleotides are TGTGCCAGCAGCTTAGAAATCGGGACTAGCGGGGGCGCGATCACAGATACGCAGTATTTT. Translated, it gives CASSLEIGTSGGAITDTQYF.

With respect to this clonotype: A read error may produce the germline difference seen at one junction end. The chain links TRBV11-2 to TRBJ2-7; D assignment may be TRBD1 or TRBD2 (5 bases each). Per the germline V gene, CDR1 is SGHAT and CDR2 is FQNNGV. The CDR3 has 13 residues. The CDR3: CASNLSRGCEQYF. The CDR3 nucleotides read TGTGCCAGCAACTTATCTCGGGGCTGCGAGCAGTACTTC.

As for this clonotype: The junction departs from the called germline gene at one end, perhaps through a read error. CDR3 sequence reads: CTSSLGHLNQPQHF. In DNA form, the CDR3 reads TGTACCAGCAGTTTGGGACACTTGAATCAGCCCCAGCATTTT. The rearrangement joins TRBV12-3 or TRBV12-4 to TRBJ1-5; D possibly corresponds to TRBD1 (6 bases). The CDR3 extends over 14 amino acids.

This clonotype was detected a few times. This chain links TRBV20-1 with TRBJ2-1; 9 bases are a match to TRBD2. Germline-derived CDR1 and CDR2 are DFQATT and SNEGSKA (reference sequence). This CDR3 is built from 14 residues. Trimming removed 1 base from V and 5 bases from J; junction bases left unmatched: 3. The CDR3: CSARASGTNNEQFF. CDR3 coding DNA: TGCAGTGCTAGAGCTAGCGGGACGAACAATGAGCAGTTCTTC.

This clonotype came up many times. This chain uses TRBV20-1 with TRBJ2-2, with 8 bases lining up with TRBD2. Per germline, CDR1 DFQATT and CDR2 SNEGSKA (reference sequence). V shed 0 bases, J shed 1 base, and the junction held 1 base outside the gene matches. This CDR3 spans 15 amino acids. CDR3 DNA sequence: TGCAGTGCTAGAGATACTAGCGGGAACACCGGGGAGCTGTTTTTT. It encodes CSARDTSGNTGELFF.

Only a few counts were recorded for this clonotype. The rearrangement uses TRBV7-2 and TRBJ2-7; a weak D match, TRBD1 (5 bases). Germline V lookup: CDR1 SGHTA, CDR2 FQGNSA. The CDR3 is 15 residues long. V lost 0 bases and J lost 0, with 9 bases in between. CDR3 in DNA: TGTGCCAGCAGCTTAGCTAGGGGCGGCTCCTACGAGCAGTACTTC. It codes for CASSLARGGSYEQYF.

This clonotype was seen repeatedly, ten times or more. This sequence joins TRBV4-2 and TRBJ2-7, with D unresolved. CDR1 is LGHNA and CDR2 is YNFKEQ in the germline V gene. The V end lost 0 bases, the J end lost 0 bases, and 12 bases lay between the germline ends. The CDR3 runs to 16 residues. The CDR3 is CASSQEGGDPSYEQYF. CDR3 in DNA: TGTGCCAGCAGCCAAGAGGGCGGCGATCCCTCCTACGAGCAGTACTTC.

This chain uses TRBV4-1 with TRBJ1-3; 10 positions agree with TRBD1. Unmatched junction bases numbered 7, after V lost 1 base and J lost 4 bases. The CDR3 spans 17 residues. The germline CDR1 and CDR2 sequences are MGHRA and YSYEKL. The CDR3 nucleotides are TGCGCCAGCAGCCAAGGCGGACCGGGACAGGGGGGAAACACCATATATTTT. Translating it yields CASSQGGPGQGGNTIYF.

Ten or more counts support this clonotype. The V call is TRBV20-1, the J call TRBJ2-7, with TRBD1 identical over 10 bases. V gave up 1 base and J gave up 3 bases; unmatched junction bases: 3. The CDR3 extends over 14 amino acids. Germline V gives CDR1 DFQATT, CDR2 SNEGSKA (reference sequence). CDR3 sequence (DNA): TGCAGTGCTAGAGCGGACAGGGGGTACTACGAGCAGTACTTC. It specifies CSARADRGYYEQYF.

The V gene is TRBV4-1, the J gene TRBJ2-5, with 8 bases matching TRBD1. V was clipped by 4 bases and J by 5 bases; unmatched bases: 12. The CDR3 is made up of 16 amino acids. Looked up from germline, CDR1 is MGHRA and CDR2 is YSYEKL. Here the CDR3 reads CASSPNPPGGGETQYF. The CDR3 DNA reads as TGCGCCAGCAGCCCTAATCCCCCAGGGGGCGGTGAGACCCAGTACTTC.

This rearrangement joins TRBV7-3 to TRBJ2-1, with 10 nucleotides matching TRBD2. Trimming cost V 7 bases and J 7 bases; bases outside gene matches: 4. Germline CDR1 and CDR2: SGHTA and FQGTGA. The CDR3 extends over 13 amino acids. Written as DNA, the CDR3 is TGTGCCAGCAACCGACTAGCGGGTAATGAGCAGTTCTTC. Protein product: CASNRLAGNEQFF.

This clonotype was counted a few times. This chain joins TRBV20-1 and TRBJ2-5, with 12 bases that match TRBD2. Germline V gene sequence: CDR1 DFQATT, CDR2 SNEGSKA (reference sequence). CDR3 length: 18 amino acids. Trimming at V came to 1 base and at J to 2 bases, leaving 11 bases not matched to a gene. CDR3 region: CSARGMGLAGEGQETQYF. CDR3 bases: TGCAGTGCTAGAGGGATGGGACTAGCGGGTGAAGGGCAAGAGACCCAGTACTTC.

The chain joins TRBV11-2 to TRBJ2-5, with a tentative D call TRBD2 (6 bases). V was cut by 5 bases and J by 5 bases, with 18 bases left in between. Germline V gene lookup returns CDR1 SGHAT and CDR2 FQNNGV. The CDR3 runs 15 residues. The CDR3 DNA reads as TGTGCCAGCAGCCACGGGACTCCCAGGAGGGAGACCCAGTACTTC. Translation: CASSHGTPRRETQYF. Supplemented by reference TRBV11-2 and TRBJ2-5, the full variable domain reads EAGVAQSPRYKIIEKRQSVAFWCNPISGHATLYWYQQILGQGPKLLIQFQNNGVVDDSQLPKDRFSAERLKGVDSTLKIQPAKLEDSAVYLCASSHGTPRRETQYFGPGTRLLVL.

This chain uses TRBV25-1 with TRBJ2-7; maybe TRBD2 (6 bases). Trimming removed 3 bases at V and 6 bases at J, with 15 bases between. CDR1 MGHDK and CDR2 SYGVNS come from the germline V gene. CDR3 length: 14 residues. In DNA form, the CDR3 reads TGTGCCAGCAGTGAGGGGGGAACGACCCCCGAGCAGTACTTC. Translated, it gives CASSEGGTTPEQYF.

This clonotype was seen repeatedly, ten times or more. V and J are TRBV6-5 and TRBJ2-1, with 11 bases lining up with TRBD2. The CDR3 contains 14 residues. Germline-derived CDR1 and CDR2 are MNHEY and SVGAGI. With V trimmed by 6 bases and J by 4 bases, 2 bases remained unmatched. The CDR3 loop is CASRASGRYNEQFF. CDR3 coding DNA: TGTGCCAGCAGGGCTAGCGGGAGGTACAATGAGCAGTTCTTC.

The genes are TRBV29-1 and TRBJ1-5, with 7 bases matching TRBD1. The ends lost 6 bases at V and 5 bases at J; junction bases unmatched: 7. The CDR3 has 13 amino acids. Per germline, CDR1 SQVTM and CDR2 ANQGSEA. Here the CDR3 reads CSVGGRGDQPQHF. CDR3 coding DNA: TGCAGCGTCGGGGGCAGGGGGGATCAGCCCCAGCATTTT.

V and J are TRBV12-3 or TRBV12-4 and TRBJ2-7; TRBD2 matches at 11 bases. After removal of 3 bases from V and 3 bases from J, the junction contained 4 bases not matched to a gene. The CDR3 is 15 residues long. The CDR3 loop reads CASSFDGTSGYEQYF. Here the CDR3 DNA reads TGTGCCAGCAGTTTCGACGGGACTAGCGGCTACGAGCAGTACTTC.

This clonotype has at least ten counts. Relative to the germline gene, one junction end is altered; a read error may explain this. V and J are TRBV5-5 and TRBJ2-5, with D hard to call. In germline, CDR1 is SGHKS, CDR2 YYEKEE (reference sequence). The CDR3 consists of 13 residues. As DNA, the CDR3 is TGTGCCAGCAGTTTGGACGAAGGGGAGACCCAGTACTTC. This codes for CASSLDEGETQYF.

In its sample, this clonotype was seen once. Given a much more abundant clone one base away, this may be a read error. The chain combines TRBV7-2 with TRBJ2-1, with D possibly TRBD2 on 6 matching bases. The CDR3 totals 13 residues. Germline CDR1 is SGHTA and CDR2 is FQGNSA. This CDR3 is CASSSGLRNKQFF. CDR3 bases: TGTGCCAGCAGCTCGGGACTTCGCAATAAGCAGTTCTTC.

The sample holds many counts of this clonotype. The chain employs TRBV29-1 and TRBJ1-2; 7 bases line up with TRBD1. V dropped 0 bases and J dropped 6; count of bases not matched to a gene: 7. Germline V lookup: CDR1 SQVTM, CDR2 ANQGSEA. The CDR3 sequence is 14 residues long. The CDR3 nucleotides read TGCAGCGTTGAAGATGGCGGCCAGGGGGATGGCTACACCTTC. Amino acids: CSVEDGGQGDGYTF.

This chain links TRBV12-3 or TRBV12-4 with TRBJ1-1, with 8 positions matching TRBD1. J was trimmed by 1 base and V by 5 bases; bases with no gene match: 12. CDR3 size: 17 residues. The DNA of the CDR3 is TGTGCCAGCAGTCCCATCCAAGGACAGGGCAGGAACACTGAAGCTTTCTTT. Translating gives CASSPIQGQGRNTEAFF.

The rearrangement links TRBV3-1 to TRBJ1-3, with no clear D. This CDR3 contains 14 residues. V was pared by 3 bases and J by 2 bases, with 8 bases between. The germline CDR1 and CDR2 sequences are LGHDT and YNNKEL (reference sequence). CDR3 region: CASSQRQAGNTIYF. As DNA, the CDR3 is TGTGCCAGCAGCCAGAGGCAGGCTGGAAACACCATATATTTT.

The rearrangement links TRBV7-2 to TRBJ2-1, with D perhaps TRBD2 (6 bases). Germline loops: CDR1 SGHTA, CDR2 FQGNSA. Trimming pared 5 bases from V and 9 bases from J, leaving 11 bases between. The CDR3 is 12 residues long. The CDR3 region is CASSIQAGEQFF. CDR3 nucleotide sequence: TGTGCCAGCAGCATTCAAGCGGGTGAGCAGTTCTTC.

There are a few counts of this clonotype. The chain employs TRBV7-9 and TRBJ2-1; D remains ambiguous. The ends were cut back, 5 bases at V and 2 bases at J, with 10 bases in the middle. The germline V gene encodes CDR1 SEHNR and CDR2 FQNEAQ (reference sequence). CDR3 size: 14 residues. The CDR3 nucleotides read TGTGCCAGCAGCCCCCGGATAGCCTACAATGAGCAGTTCTTC. Its translation is CASSPRIAYNEQFF.

The chain employs TRBV4-3 and TRBJ2-3; perhaps TRBD2 as D (5 bases). The CDR3 runs 14 residues. Germline lookup yields CDR1 LGHNA and CDR2 YSLEER. Between the trimmed V and J ends, which lost 2 bases and 4 bases, there was a span of 10 bases. CDR3 residues: CASSQTRGPDTQYF. The CDR3 DNA reads TGCGCCAGCAGCCAAACTAGAGGGCCAGATACGCAGTATTTT.

Written as DNA, the CDR3 is TGTGCCAGCAGTGAATTCGCGACAGGGGGGCCCAATGAGCAGTTCTTC. It specifies CASSEFATGGPNEQFF. The genes are TRBV6-1 and TRBJ2-1, with 9 bases fitting TRBD1. Germline CDR1 is MNHNS and CDR2 is SASEGT. V lost 2 bases to trimming and J lost 6 bases; unmatched junction nucleotides: 8. The CDR3 totals 16 residues.

The chain has TRBV18 and TRBJ2-4, with 7 bases matching TRBD1. V lost 2 bases and J lost 8; bases outside the gene matches: 6. CDR1 is KGHSH, CDR2 LQKENI, per germline. The CDR3 covers 14 residues. The DNA for the CDR3 is TGTGCCAGCTCACCATCTAGGGACAGTTACATTCAGTACTTC. Its protein product is CASSPSRDSYIQYF.